A single sample is the source of the 19 T cell receptor beta chains below, sequenced in a study of shared clonotypes between healthy human individuals. Profiled with immunoSEQ multiplex PCR; TCRdb holds only in-frame clones, not every one. Of some 2.1 million clones in the sample, approximately 95% are singletons; the top ten hold 0.13%. Source material: naive CD4+ T cells sorted from blood. Specified subset: CD45RA+ positively selected. All receptors come from a man between 18 and 29 years old in good health.

V and J are TRBV29-1 and TRBJ2-5; the D gene is possibly TRBD2 (6 bases). Looked up from germline, CDR1 is SQVTM and CDR2 is ANQGSEA. V lost 4 bases and J 1 base, leaving 7 bases between the germline ends. The CDR3 spans 12 residues. The CDR3: CSVGRAQETQYF. The CDR3 nucleotides are TGCAGCGTTGGGAGGGCCCAAGAGACCCAGTACTTC.

J is TRBJ2-2 and V is TRBV29-1, with 10 nucleotides matching TRBD1. The V segment lost 5 bases and the J segment 14 bases; nucleotides outside the gene matches: 8. This CDR3 has 12 amino acids. CDR1 and CDR2 (germline): SQVTM, ANQGSEA. CDR3 DNA: TGCAGCGTTTACGGACAGGGGGTGGGCCTGTTTTTT. This encodes CSVYGQGVGLFF.

The chain combines TRBV9 with TRBJ2-3; 8 nucleotides match TRBD1. Germline V gene sequence: CDR1 SGDLS, CDR2 YYNGEE. J was trimmed by 4 bases and V by 0 bases; bases with no gene match: 10. The CDR3 spans 17 residues. The CDR3 sequence is CASSVDWTGKVSDTQYF. CDR3 DNA sequence: TGTGCCAGCAGCGTAGACTGGACAGGGAAGGTTTCAGATACGCAGTATTTT.

The V and J genes are TRBV6-6 and TRBJ1-1, with unresolved D. The ends were cut back, 6 bases at V and 1 base at J, with 9 bases in the middle. The CDR3 spans 13 residues. The germline gives CDR1 MNHNY, CDR2 SVGAGI (reference sequence). The CDR3 spells CASRPLGNTEAFF. The CDR3 DNA follows: TGTGCCAGCAGACCCCTGGGGAACACTGAAGCTTTCTTT.

This chain connects TRBV30 to TRBJ1-4; tentative D call: TRBD1 (5 bases). Germline V lookup: CDR1 GTSNPN, CDR2 SVGIG (reference sequence). V lost 7 bases and J lost 6, with 12 bases in between. The CDR3 sequence is 12 residues long. CDR3 in amino acids: CASDTRHEKLFF. The CDR3 nucleotides are TGTGCCTCGGACACGCGGCATGAAAAACTGTTTTTT.

This chain links TRBV9 with TRBJ1-2; TRBD1 is a possible D gene (6 bases). The V gene lost 3 bases and the J gene lost 8 bases, with 14 bases spanning the gap. The germline V gene encodes CDR1 SGDLS and CDR2 YYNGEE. This CDR3 is built from 13 residues. CDR3 residues: CASSAGTSSGYTF. In nucleotides, the CDR3 is TGTGCCAGCAGCGCCGGGACATCGAGCGGCTACACCTTC.

This sequence joins TRBV5-4 and TRBJ1-1; 8 bases align to TRBD1. The CDR3 is 14 residues long. Germline trimming cut 3 bases from V and 8 bases from J; bases unmatched to any gene: 9. Germline V gene lookup returns CDR1 SGHNT and CDR2 YYREEE (reference sequence). The CDR3 region is CASSSTGGGLEAFF. In DNA form, the CDR3 reads TGTGCCAGCAGCTCCACAGGGGGTGGACTCGAAGCTTTCTTT.

The chain couples TRBV20-1 to TRBJ1-2; possibly TRBD1 for D (6 bases). From germline, CDR1 is DFQATT and CDR2 SNEGSKA (reference sequence). This CDR3 contains 11 residues. Trimming removed 8 bases from V and 9 bases from J, with 16 bases in between. CDR3 in DNA: TGCAGTTCAGCCAGGGGCGAACGCTACACCTTC. The encoded protein is CSSARGERYTF.

The CDR3 sequence: CASSRGTSGTGELFF. Here the CDR3 DNA reads TGTGCCAGCAGCAGAGGGACTAGCGGCACCGGGGAGCTGTTTTTT. The chain uses TRBV5-4 and TRBJ2-2, with TRBD2 identical over 11 bases. The junction had 3 bases not matched to a gene; V was cut back by 4 bases and J by 4 bases. The germline gives CDR1 SGHNT, CDR2 YYREEE (reference sequence). The CDR3 contains 15 residues.

Concerning this clone: At the DNA level, this CDR3 is encoded by other sequences in the same sample as well. The chain uses TRBV30 and TRBJ2-7; no definite D call. The germline gives CDR1 GTSNPN, CDR2 SVGIG (reference sequence). Trimming took 5 bases from V and 0 from J, leaving 8 bases between them. The CDR3 is 12 residues long. Written as DNA, the CDR3 is TGTGCCTGGTCTAGGACCTCCTACGAGCAGTACTTC. The encoded protein is CAWSRTSYEQYF.

This chain links TRBV5-4 with TRBJ1-6, with 7 bases identical to TRBD1. CDR1 is SGHNT and CDR2 is YYREEE in the germline V gene (reference sequence). V lost 1 base and J lost 6; bases outside the gene matches: 4. The CDR3 covers 15 residues. The DNA for the CDR3 is TGTGCCAGCAGCTTGTCAGGGACAGCTAATTCACCCCTCCACTTT. Encoded protein: CASSLSGTANSPLHF.

This clone was observed once. The rearrangement joins TRBV15 to TRBJ2-1; D possibly corresponds to TRBD1 (5 bases). Trimming removed 1 base at V and 9 bases at J, with 16 bases between. The length of the CDR3 is 15 residues. CDR1 is LNHNV and CDR2 is YYDKDF in the germline V gene (reference sequence). CDR3 region: CATSRGRDVMGEQFF. The DNA for the CDR3 is TGTGCCACCAGCAGAGGCAGGGATGTTATGGGTGAGCAGTTCTTC.

The rearrangement joins TRBV19 to TRBJ1-2, with a tentative D call TRBD1 (6 bases). CDR3 length equals 15 residues. The V end was cut by 4 bases, the J end by 0 bases, with 12 bases between. The V gene's germline CDR1 is LNHDA and CDR2 SQIVND (reference sequence). The CDR3 DNA is TGTGCCAGTAGTACCAACAGGGAGACTAACTATGGCTACACCTTC. It translates to CASSTNRETNYGYTF.

The chain carries TRBV6-1 and TRBJ2-1, with D perhaps assigned TRBD1 or TRBD2 (5 bases each). The germline V and J ends were trimmed by 4 bases and 11 bases, with 18 bases remaining between them. This CDR3 has 14 residues. From germline, CDR1 is MNHNS and CDR2 SASEGT. This chain's CDR3 is CASSGGFGWTQQFF. The CDR3 coding sequence is TGTGCCAGCAGTGGGGGGTTCGGGTGGACCCAGCAGTTCTTC.

This clone was recorded a few times. This CDR3 is CASSLEGYYGYTF. DNA for the CDR3: TGTGCCAGCAGCTTGGAGGGGTACTATGGCTACACCTTC. V usage is TRBV5-4 and J usage is TRBJ1-2, with D possibly TRBD1 on 5 matching bases. CDR1 is SGHNT, CDR2 YYREEE, per germline (reference sequence). CDR3 size: 13 residues. The V gene lost 0 bases and the J gene lost 3 bases, with 6 bases spanning the gap.

This chain connects TRBV25-1 to TRBJ1-1; possibly TRBD1 for D (6 bases). V was pared by 7 bases and J by 4 bases, with 22 bases between. The CDR3 contains 16 residues. The germline V gene encodes CDR1 MGHDK and CDR2 SYGVNS. The CDR3 reads CASTPDLGYRATEAFF. CDR3 sequence (DNA): TGTGCCAGCACACCGGACCTTGGCTACAGGGCCACTGAAGCTTTCTTT. The full variable domain, in which reference TRBV25-1 and TRBJ1-1 provide the parts outside the CDR3, is EADIYQTPRYLVIGTGKKITLECSQTMGHDKMYWYQQDPGMELHLIHYSYGVNSTEKGDLSSESTVSRIRTEHFPLTLESARPSHTSQYLCASTPDLGYRATEAFFGQGTRLTVV.

V gene TRBV2 combines with J gene TRBJ2-7, with 7 bases fitting TRBD1. Germline CDR1 and CDR2: SNHLY and FYNNEI. The CDR3 sequence is 12 residues long. The ends lost 8 bases at V and 1 base at J; junction bases unmatched: 2. In nucleotides, the CDR3 is TGTGCCAGCGGGACAGCTTCCTACGAGCAGTACTTC. This codes for CASGTASYEQYF.

The chain has TRBV7-9 and TRBJ2-2; 7 bases align to TRBD1. This CDR3 region has 15 residues. Germline CDR1 is SEHNR and CDR2 is FQNEAQ (reference sequence). With V trimmed by 6 bases and J by 0 bases, 4 bases remained unmatched. The CDR3 DNA is TGTGCCAGCAGACCCGGGACAGCGAACACCGGGGAGCTGTTTTTT. It is translated as CASRPGTANTGELFF.

The genes are TRBV4-3 and TRBJ2-6, with TRBD2 matching over 10 bases. Trimming removed 3 bases from V and 0 bases from J; junction bases left unmatched: 5. Germline lookup yields CDR1 LGHNA and CDR2 YSLEER. The length of the CDR3 is 18 residues. The CDR3 is CASSHYGLADSGANVLTF. The CDR3 DNA follows: TGCGCCAGCAGCCATTATGGACTAGCGGACTCTGGGGCCAACGTCCTGACTTTC.